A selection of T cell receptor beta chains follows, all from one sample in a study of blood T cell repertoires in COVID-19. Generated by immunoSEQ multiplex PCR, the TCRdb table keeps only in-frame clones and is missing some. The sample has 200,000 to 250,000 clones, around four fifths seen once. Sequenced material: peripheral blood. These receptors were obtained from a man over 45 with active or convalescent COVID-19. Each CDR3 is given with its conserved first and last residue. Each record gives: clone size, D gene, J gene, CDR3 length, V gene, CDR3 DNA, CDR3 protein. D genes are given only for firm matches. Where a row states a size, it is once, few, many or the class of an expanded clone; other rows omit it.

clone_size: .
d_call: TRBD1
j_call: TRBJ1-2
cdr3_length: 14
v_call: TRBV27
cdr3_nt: TGTGCCAGCAGTTTCTCGACAGGGGACTATGGCTACACCTTC
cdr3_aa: CASSFSTGDYGYTF

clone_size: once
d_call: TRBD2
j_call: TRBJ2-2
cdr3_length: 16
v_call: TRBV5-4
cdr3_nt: TGTGCCAGCAGCTTGGGATCTAGCGGGGGAGTCGGGGAGCTGTTTTTT
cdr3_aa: CASSLGSSGGVGELFF

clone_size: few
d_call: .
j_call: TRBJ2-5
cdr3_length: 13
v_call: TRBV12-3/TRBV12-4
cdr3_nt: TGTGCCAGCAGTCGGACAGGGACTAAGACCCAGTACTTC
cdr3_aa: CASSRTGTKTQYF

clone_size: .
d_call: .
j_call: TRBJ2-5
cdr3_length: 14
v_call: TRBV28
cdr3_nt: TGTGCCAGCAAGCAGTTCAACCGGGGTCAGACCCAGTACTTC
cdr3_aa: CASKQFNRGQTQYF

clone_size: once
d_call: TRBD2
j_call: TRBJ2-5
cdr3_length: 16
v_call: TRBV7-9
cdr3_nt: TGTGCCAGCAGCATGGACGGGGCAGGGAGGGAAGAGACCCAGTACTTC
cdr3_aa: CASSMDGAGREETQYF

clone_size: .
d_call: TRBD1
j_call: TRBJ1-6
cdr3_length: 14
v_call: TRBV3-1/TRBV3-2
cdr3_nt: TGTGCCAGCAGCCCAGACAGGGCAGGGTCACCCCTCCACTTT
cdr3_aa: CASSPDRAGSPLHF

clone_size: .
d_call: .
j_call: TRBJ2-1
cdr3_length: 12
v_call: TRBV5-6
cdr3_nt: TGTGCCAGCAGTATGAGGCTAGAGGGGGTGTTCTTC
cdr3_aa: CASSMRLEGVFF

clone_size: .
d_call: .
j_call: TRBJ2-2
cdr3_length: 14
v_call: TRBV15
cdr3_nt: TGTGCCACCAGCAGAGGGCAGAACACCGGGGAGCTGTTTTTT
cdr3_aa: CATSRGQNTGELFF

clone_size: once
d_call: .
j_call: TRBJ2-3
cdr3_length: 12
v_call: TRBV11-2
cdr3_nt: TGTGCCAGCAGCTTCGGGGCAGATACGCAGTATTTT
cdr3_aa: CASSFGADTQYF

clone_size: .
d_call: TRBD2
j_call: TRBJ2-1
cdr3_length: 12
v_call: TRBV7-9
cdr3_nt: TGTGCCAGCGGTCTAGCGGTCAATGAGCAGTTCTTC
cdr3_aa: CASGLAVNEQFF

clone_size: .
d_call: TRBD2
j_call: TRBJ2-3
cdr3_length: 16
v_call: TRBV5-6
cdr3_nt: TGTGCCAGCAGCTTGGCCGTAGCGGGAGGCTCAGATACGCAGTATTTT
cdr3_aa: CASSLAVAGGSDTQYF

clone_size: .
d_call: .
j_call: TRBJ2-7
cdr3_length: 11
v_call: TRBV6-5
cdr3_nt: TGTGCCAGCAGTAGGGACTTTAAGCGGTACTTC
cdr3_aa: CASSRDFKRYF

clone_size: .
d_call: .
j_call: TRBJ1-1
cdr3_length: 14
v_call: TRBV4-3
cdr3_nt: TGCGCCAGCAGCCAAACAACGGGGGACACTGAAGCTTTCTTT
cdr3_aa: CASSQTTGDTEAFF

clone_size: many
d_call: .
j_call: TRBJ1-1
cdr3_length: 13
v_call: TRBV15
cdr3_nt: TGTGCCACCAAAGACAGGTCTAACACTGAAGCTTTCTTT
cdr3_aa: CATKDRSNTEAFF

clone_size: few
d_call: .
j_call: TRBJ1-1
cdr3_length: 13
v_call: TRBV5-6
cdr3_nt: TGTGCCAGCAGCCCCAGGGAGGACACTGAAGCTTTCTTT
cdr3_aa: CASSPREDTEAFF

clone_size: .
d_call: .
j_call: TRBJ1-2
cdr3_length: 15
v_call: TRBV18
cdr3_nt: TGTGCCAGCTCACCACTAATGGACTGGCATGGGGGCTACACCTTC
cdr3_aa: CASSPLMDWHGGYTF

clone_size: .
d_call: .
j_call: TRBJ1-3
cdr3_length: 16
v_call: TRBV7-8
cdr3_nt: TGTGCCAGCAGCCCTTTGGGGGCCTCCTCTGGAAACACCATATATTTT
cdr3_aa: CASSPLGASSGNTIYF

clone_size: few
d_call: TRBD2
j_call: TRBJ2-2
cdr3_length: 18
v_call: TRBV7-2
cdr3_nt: TGTGCCAGCAGCCAACCCCTAGGACTAGCGGACTCCACCGGGGAGCTGTTTTTT
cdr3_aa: CASSQPLGLADSTGELFF

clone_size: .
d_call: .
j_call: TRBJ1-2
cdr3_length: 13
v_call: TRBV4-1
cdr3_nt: TGCGCCAGCAGCCAAGTGGGGGGTAAGGGCTACACCTTC
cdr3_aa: CASSQVGGKGYTF

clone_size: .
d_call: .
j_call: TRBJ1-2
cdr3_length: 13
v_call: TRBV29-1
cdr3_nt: TGCAGCGTTGGGGGGGGCGAAGGATATGGCTACACCTTC
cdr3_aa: CSVGGGEGYGYTF

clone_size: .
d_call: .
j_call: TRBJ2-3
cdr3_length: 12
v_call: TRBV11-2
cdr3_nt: TGTGCCAGCACCCCTCGCACAGATACGCAGTATTTT
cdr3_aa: CASTPRTDTQYF

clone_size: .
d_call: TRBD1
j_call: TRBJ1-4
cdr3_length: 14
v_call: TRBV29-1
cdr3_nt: TGCAGCGTGGTAGGGACAGCTAGGAGGGAAAAACTGTTTTTT
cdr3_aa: CSVVGTARREKLFF

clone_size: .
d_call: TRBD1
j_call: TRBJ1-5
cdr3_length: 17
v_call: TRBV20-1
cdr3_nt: TGCAGTGCTAGTCCCAGGGGGCGCGGCTCCAGCAATCAGCCCCAGCATTTT
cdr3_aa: CSASPRGRGSSNQPQHF

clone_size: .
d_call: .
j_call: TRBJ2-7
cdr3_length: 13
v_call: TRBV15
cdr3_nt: TGTGCCACCAGCAGCTACCAGGGTTTCGAGCAGTACTTC
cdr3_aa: CATSSYQGFEQYF

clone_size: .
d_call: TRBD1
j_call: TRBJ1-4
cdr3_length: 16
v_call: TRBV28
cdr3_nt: TGTGCCAGCAGTCGCCGGGACAGGGACTGGGGTGAAAAACTGTTTTTT
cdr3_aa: CASSRRDRDWGEKLFF

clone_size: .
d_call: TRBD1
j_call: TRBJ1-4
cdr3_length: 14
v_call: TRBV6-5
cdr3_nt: TGTGCCAGCAAGGGGGCAGGGGGTGAGGAAAAACTGTTTTTT
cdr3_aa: CASKGAGGEEKLFF

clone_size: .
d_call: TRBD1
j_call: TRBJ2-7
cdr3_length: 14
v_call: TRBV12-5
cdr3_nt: TGTGCTAGTGGTGCGGGACAGGGAGAGGTCGAGCAGTACTTC
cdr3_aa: CASGAGQGEVEQYF

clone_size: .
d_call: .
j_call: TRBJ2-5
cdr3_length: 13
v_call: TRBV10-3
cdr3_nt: TGTGCCATCAGTGGAGCGTTTGAAGAGACCCAGTACTTC
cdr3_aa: CAISGAFEETQYF

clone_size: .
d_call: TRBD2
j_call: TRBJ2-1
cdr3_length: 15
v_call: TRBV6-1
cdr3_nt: TGTGCCAGCAGTGAAACTAGCGGGAGCTACAATGAGCAGTTCTTC
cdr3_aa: CASSETSGSYNEQFF

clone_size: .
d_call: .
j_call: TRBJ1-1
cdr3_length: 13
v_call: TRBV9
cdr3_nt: TGTGCCAGCAGCGTAGGTATCGAGACTGAAGCTTTCTTT
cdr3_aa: CASSVGIETEAFF

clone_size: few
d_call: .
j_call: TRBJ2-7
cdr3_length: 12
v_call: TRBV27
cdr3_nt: TGTGCCAGCAGTCCACCTGAGTTCGGGCAGTACTTC
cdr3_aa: CASSPPEFGQYF

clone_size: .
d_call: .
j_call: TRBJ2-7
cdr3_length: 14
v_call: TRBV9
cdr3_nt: TGTGCCAGCAGCCTGGAGGACGGCCTTTACGAGCAGTACTTC
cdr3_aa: CASSLEDGLYEQYF

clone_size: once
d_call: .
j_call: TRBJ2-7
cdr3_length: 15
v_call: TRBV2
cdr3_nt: TGTGCCAGCGTAGCGGACAGGTTCGTCTCCTACGAGCAGTACTTC
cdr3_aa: CASVADRFVSYEQYF

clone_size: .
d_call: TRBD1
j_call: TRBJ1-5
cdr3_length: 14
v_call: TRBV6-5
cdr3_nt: TGTGCCAGCACCCCTACAGGGGGCAATCAGCCCCAGCATTTT
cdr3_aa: CASTPTGGNQPQHF

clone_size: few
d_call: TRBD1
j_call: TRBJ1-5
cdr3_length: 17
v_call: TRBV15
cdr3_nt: TGTGCCACCAGCAGAGGGGGTGGACAGGGCTTCTCACAGCCCCAGCATTTT
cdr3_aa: CATSRGGGQGFSQPQHF

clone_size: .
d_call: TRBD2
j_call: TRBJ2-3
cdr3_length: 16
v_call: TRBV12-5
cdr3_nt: TGTGCTAGTGGCCGTTTGGGCGGGAGAGGGGCAGATACGCAGTATTTT
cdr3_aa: CASGRLGGRGADTQYF

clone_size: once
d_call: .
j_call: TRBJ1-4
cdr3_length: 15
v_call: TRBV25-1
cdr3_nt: TGTGCCAGCAGTGACGCAGGGATAGGTAATGAAAAACTGTTTTTT
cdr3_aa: CASSDAGIGNEKLFF

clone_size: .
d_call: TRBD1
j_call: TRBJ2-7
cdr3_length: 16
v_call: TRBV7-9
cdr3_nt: TGTGCCAGCAGCTCCCAACAGGGGGGTGGGGCCTACGAGCAGTACTTC
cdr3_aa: CASSSQQGGGAYEQYF

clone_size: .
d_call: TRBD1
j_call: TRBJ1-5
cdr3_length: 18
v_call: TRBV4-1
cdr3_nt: TGCGCCAGCAGCCAAGGGGTGGGACAGTTCTATAGCAATCAGCCCCAGCATTTT
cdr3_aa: CASSQGVGQFYSNQPQHF

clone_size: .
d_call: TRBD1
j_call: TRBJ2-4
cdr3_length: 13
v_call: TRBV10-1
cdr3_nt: TGCGCCAGCAGCAAGACAGGGGCAGGCATTCAGTACTTC
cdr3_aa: CASSKTGAGIQYF

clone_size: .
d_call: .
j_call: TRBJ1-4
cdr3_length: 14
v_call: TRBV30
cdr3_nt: TGTGCCTGGAGCCCCGGCAGGGTAGGAGAAAAACTGTTTTTT
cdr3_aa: CAWSPGRVGEKLFF

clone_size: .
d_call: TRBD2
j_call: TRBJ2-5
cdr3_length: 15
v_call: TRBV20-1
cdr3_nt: TGCAGTGCTAGTATGGCGGGAGTACAGCAAGAGACCCAGTACTTC
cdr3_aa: CSASMAGVQQETQYF

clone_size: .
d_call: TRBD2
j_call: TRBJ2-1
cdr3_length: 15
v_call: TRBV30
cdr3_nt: TGTGCCTGGGCTTCTTCCGCGGGAGCGGTGAATGAGCAGTTCTTC
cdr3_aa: CAWASSAGAVNEQFF

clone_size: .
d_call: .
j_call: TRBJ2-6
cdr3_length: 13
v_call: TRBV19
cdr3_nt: TGTGCCAGTACAGGGCCAGGGGCCAACGTCCTGACTTTC
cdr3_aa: CASTGPGANVLTF

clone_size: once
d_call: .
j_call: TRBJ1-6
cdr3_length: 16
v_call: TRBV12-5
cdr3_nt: TGTGCTAGTGGCCTTGAATCGGGACATAATAATTCACCCCTCCACTTT
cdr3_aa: CASGLESGHNNSPLHF

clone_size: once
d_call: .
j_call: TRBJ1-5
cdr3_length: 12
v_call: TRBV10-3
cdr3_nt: TGTGCCATCAGTGAGCTCGGTCAGCCCCAGCATTTT
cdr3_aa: CAISELGQPQHF

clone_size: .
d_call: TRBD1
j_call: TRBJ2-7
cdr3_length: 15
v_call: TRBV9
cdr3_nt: TGTGCCAGCAGCCCCCGGGACAGGGGATCCTACGAGCAGTACTTC
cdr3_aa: CASSPRDRGSYEQYF

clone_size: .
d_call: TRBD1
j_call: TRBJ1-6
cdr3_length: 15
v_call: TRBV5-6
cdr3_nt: TGTGCCAGCAGCTTGGGACAGGGATATAATTCACCCCTCCACTTT
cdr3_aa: CASSLGQGYNSPLHF

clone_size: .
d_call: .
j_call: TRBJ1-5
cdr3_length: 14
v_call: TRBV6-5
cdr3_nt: TGTGCCAGCAGGGGCGGAGGGGGCAATCAGCCCCAGCATTTT
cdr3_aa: CASRGGGGNQPQHF

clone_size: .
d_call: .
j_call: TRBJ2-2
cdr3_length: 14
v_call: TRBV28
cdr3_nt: TGTGCCACCCGACCTTCCGACGAGGCCGGGGAGCTGTTTTTT
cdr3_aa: CATRPSDEAGELFF

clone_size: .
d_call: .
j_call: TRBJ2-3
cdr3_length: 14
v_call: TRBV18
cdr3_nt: TGTGCCAGCTCACCAATTCTAGCGACGGATACGCAGTATTTT
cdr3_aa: CASSPILATDTQYF

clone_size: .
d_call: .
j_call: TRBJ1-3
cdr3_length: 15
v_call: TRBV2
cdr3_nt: TGTGCCAGCAGAAGGGGGATTCCAGCCGGGAACACCATATATTTT
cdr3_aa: CASRRGIPAGNTIYF

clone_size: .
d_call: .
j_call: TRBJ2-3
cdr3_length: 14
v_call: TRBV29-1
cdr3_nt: TGCAGCGTTGGGGCCGGGGGGCTCACAGATACGCAGTATTTT
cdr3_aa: CSVGAGGLTDTQYF